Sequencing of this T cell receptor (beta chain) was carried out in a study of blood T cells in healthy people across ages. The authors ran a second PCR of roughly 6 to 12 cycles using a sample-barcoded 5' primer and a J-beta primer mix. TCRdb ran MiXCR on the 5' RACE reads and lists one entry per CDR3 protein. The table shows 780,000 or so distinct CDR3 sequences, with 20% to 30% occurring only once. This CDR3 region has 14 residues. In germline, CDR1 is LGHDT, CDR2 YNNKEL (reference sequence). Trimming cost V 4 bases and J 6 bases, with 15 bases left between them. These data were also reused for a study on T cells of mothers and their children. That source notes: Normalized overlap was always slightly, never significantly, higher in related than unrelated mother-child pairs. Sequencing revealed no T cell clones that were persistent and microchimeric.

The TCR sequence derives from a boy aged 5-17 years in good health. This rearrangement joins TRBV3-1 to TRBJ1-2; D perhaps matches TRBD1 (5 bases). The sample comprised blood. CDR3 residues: CASSRAGKTNGYTF. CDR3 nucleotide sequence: TGTGCCAGCAGCCGGGCAGGGAAGACCAATGGCTACACCTTC.